The 32 T cell receptor beta chains listed next were all sequenced from one sample in a study of siplizumab effects on memory and regulatory T cells. The table came from immunoSEQ multiplex PCR; TCRdb's copy has only in-frame clones and leaves some out. The data contain 60,000 to 70,000 clones, about 90% of them singletons. Material for sequencing was Tregs sorted from blood. These receptors all stem from a human donor in good health.

CDR3 region: CASSFGAGPTEAFF. The DNA of the CDR3 is TGTGCCAGCAGTTTTGGCGCAGGGCCCACTGAAGCTTTCTTT. The chain combines TRBV28 with TRBJ1-1, with D possibly TRBD1 on 5 matching bases. CDR1 and CDR2 (germline): MDHEN, SYDVKM. V was shortened by 3 bases and J by 4 bases, with 12 bases between the two germline ends. This CDR3 has 14 amino acids.

V usage is TRBV27 and J usage is TRBJ1-1; possibly TRBD1 for D (6 bases). Trimming stripped 3 bases from V and 5 bases from J, with 19 bases between. The CDR3 has 16 residues. The germline V gene encodes CDR1 MNHEY and CDR2 SMNVEV (reference sequence). The CDR3, as DNA: TGTGCCAGCAGTTTTAGGGGTGGTTGGGGGCGGACTGAAGCTTTCTTT. This codes for CASSFRGGWGRTEAFF.

The chain combines TRBV15 with TRBJ2-3, with D unresolved. Trimming stripped 0 bases from V and 5 bases from J, with 3 bases between. The germline CDR1 and CDR2 sequences are LNHNV and YYDKDF (reference sequence). The CDR3 is 12 amino acids. The CDR3 spells CATSREQDTQYF. Here the CDR3 DNA reads TGTGCCACCAGCAGAGAACAAGATACGCAGTATTTT. Supplemented by reference TRBV15 and TRBJ2-3, the full variable domain reads DAMVIQNPRYQVTQFGKPVTLSCSQTLNHNVMYWYQQKSSQAPKLLFHYYDKDFNNEADTPDNFQSRRPNTSFCFLDIRSPGLGDTAMYLCATSREQDTQYFGPGTRLTVL.

The genes are TRBV9 and TRBJ1-6; D is unresolved. The ends were cut back, 3 bases at V and 7 bases at J, with 11 bases in the middle. The CDR3 sequence is 14 residues long. In germline, CDR1 is SGDLS, CDR2 YYNGEE. The CDR3 reads CASSGGRGNSPLHF. CDR3 bases: TGTGCCAGCAGCGGAGGACGGGGAAATTCACCCCTCCACTTT.

This clone was detected a few times. The chain links TRBV11-3 to TRBJ2-1, with 14 bases that match TRBD2. Germline trimming cut 6 bases from V and 9 bases from J; bases unmatched to any gene: 13. Looked up from germline, CDR1 is SGHNT and CDR2 is YENEEA. The CDR3 totals 17 residues. In nucleotides, the CDR3 is TGTGCCAGCAGTTTGTCAACCGGGACTAGCGGGAGTTTTGAGCAGTTCTTC. Translating gives CASSLSTGTSGSFEQFF.

V gene TRBV18 combines with J gene TRBJ2-7; the match to TRBD2 covers 8 bases. With V trimmed by 2 bases and J by 6 bases, 9 bases remained unmatched. The CDR3 extends over 15 amino acids. Germline V gene data show CDR1 as KGHSH and CDR2 as LQKENI. In DNA form, the CDR3 reads TGTGCCAGCTCACCAACCGGGACTAGTACCAGCGAGCAGTACTTC. Protein: CASSPTGTSTSEQYF. Based on the CDR3 plus reference TRBV18 and TRBJ2-7, the full variable domain is NAGVMQNPRHLVRRRGQEARLRCSPMKGHSHVYWYRQLPEEGLKFMVYLQKENIIDESGMPKERFSAEFPKEGPSILRIQQVVRGDSAAYFCASSPTGTSTSEQYFGPGTRLTVT.

The gene calls are TRBV30 and TRBJ2-2, with 11 bases matching TRBD2. Germline CDR1 GTSNPN, CDR2 SVGIG (reference sequence). This CDR3 is 16 amino acids long. V was pared by 1 base and J by 5 bases, with 6 bases of the junction left unmatched. Written as DNA, the CDR3 is TGTGCCTGGAGTGCCCTAGCGGGAGGAAGAACCGGGGAGCTGTTTTTT. As protein: CAWSALAGGRTGELFF.

J is TRBJ2-1 and V is TRBV27; 8 bases align to TRBD2. This CDR3 comprises 15 residues. Germline values: CDR1 MNHEY, CDR2 SMNVEV (reference sequence). V dropped 2 bases and J dropped 5; count of bases not matched to a gene: 5. This CDR3 reads CASSLTSGGHNEQFF. In DNA, the CDR3 is TGTGCCAGCAGTTTAACGAGCGGGGGCCACAATGAGCAGTTCTTC.

This clone showed up just once. The chain combines TRBV19 with TRBJ1-2; D is possibly TRBD1 (5 bases). CDR3 size: 15 residues. CDR1 and CDR2 from the germline V gene are LNHDA and SQIVND (reference sequence). Trimming shortened V by 5 bases and J by 6 bases, and 19 bases separated the two germline ends. This chain's CDR3 is CASSGGAGRQNGYTF. The DNA of the CDR3 is TGTGCCAGTAGTGGTGGGGCTGGCAGGCAAAATGGCTACACCTTC.

The rearrangement uses TRBV19 and TRBJ1-5; D is ambiguous. The CDR3 is made up of 12 amino acids. Germline V CDR1 and CDR2: LNHDA, SQIVND (reference sequence). V lost 10 bases and J lost 4, with 11 bases in between. The chain's CDR3 is CATAGFNQPQHF. The CDR3 DNA sequence: TGTGCCACTGCCGGATTTAATCAGCCCCAGCATTTT. Full variable domain (remainder filled in from reference TRBV19 and TRBJ1-5): DGGITQSPKYLFRKEGQNVTLSCEQNLNHDAMYWYRQDPGQGLRLIYYSQIVNDFQKGDIAEGYSVSREKKESFPLTVTSAQKNPTAFYLCATAGFNQPQHFGDGTRLSIL.

The chain uses TRBV4-1 and TRBJ2-5; 13 nucleotides line up with TRBD2. CDR3 length: 15 amino acids. Germline trimming cut 4 bases from V and 4 bases from J; bases unmatched to any gene: 3. Germline values: CDR1 MGHRA, CDR2 YSYEKL. The CDR3 DNA is TGCGCCAGCAGCCGAACTAGCGGGAGGGCAGAGACCCAGTACTTC. This gives the protein CASSRTSGRAETQYF.

The chain recombines TRBV7-2 with TRBJ2-3, with TRBD2 matching over 15 bases. The V gene end was trimmed by 5 bases and the J gene end by 9 bases; junction bases not matched to a gene: 6. Germline V CDR1 and CDR2: SGHTA, FQGNSA. The CDR3 is made up of 15 amino acids. Written as DNA, the CDR3 is TGTGCCAGCAGCCTGGGACTAGCGGGAGGAGGAACGCAGTATTTT. The encoded protein is CASSLGLAGGGTQYF.

V and J are TRBV28 and TRBJ1-5; 8 bases are shared with TRBD1. V lost 4 bases, J lost 0 bases, and 14 bases stayed unmatched. The CDR3 totals 19 residues. Germline V gives CDR1 MDHEN, CDR2 SYDVKM. The CDR3 region is CASSSPRLGQAYSNQPQHF. CDR3 DNA sequence: TGTGCCAGCAGTTCTCCGAGGTTGGGACAGGCGTATAGCAATCAGCCCCAGCATTTT.

Remarks on this clone: This likely comes from a read error, as the CDR3 has no conserved phenylalanine or tryptophan at its end. The DNA is omitted, as the CDR3 cannot be located on it reliably, and the CDR3 follows TCRdb's listing. The chain is built from TRBV30 and TRBJ1-2; the table's D call TRBD1 went unverified against the DNA. Germline V gene lookup returns CDR1 GTSNPN and CDR2 SVGIG (reference sequence). The CDR3 is 10 residues long, counting both termini. Here the CDR3 reads CAWSVDSIIL.

The chain employs TRBV2 and TRBJ2-7, with TRBD2 as a possible D gene (5 bases). In germline, CDR1 is SNHLY, CDR2 FYNNEI. The CDR3 extends over 15 amino acids. V was clipped by 8 bases and J by 7 bases, with 24 bases between them. CDR3 loop: CASSPPGKGVWEQYF. The CDR3 bases are TGTGCCAGCTCTCCCCCGGGGAAGGGAGTATGGGAGCAGTACTTC. The full variable domain, rest sourced from reference TRBV2 and TRBJ2-7, is EPEVTQTPSHQVTQMGQEVILRCVPISNHLYFYWYRQILGQKVEFLVSFYNNEISEKSEIFDDQFSVERPDGSNFTLKIRSTKLEDSAMYFCASSPPGKGVWEQYFGPGTRLTVT.

The rearrangement joins TRBV7-6 to TRBJ1-2; 8 positions agree with TRBD1. Germline-derived CDR1 and CDR2 are SGHVS and FNYEAQ. The CDR3 contains 12 residues. J lost 5 bases, V lost 5 bases, and 1 base had no gene match. DNA for the CDR3: TGTGCCAGCAGCGACAGGGGTTATGGCTACACCTTC. Encoded protein: CASSDRGYGYTF.

V and J are TRBV5-1 and TRBJ2-7; a weak D match, TRBD1 (7 bases). The CDR3 totals 14 residues. Trimming took off 4 bases at V and 5 bases at J, with 16 bases between the two ends. Germline loops: CDR1 SGHRS, CDR2 YFSETQ. CDR3 DNA sequence: TGCGCCAGCAGCGCGGGACAGCCCCCCAACGAGCAGTACTTC. Its protein product is CASSAGQPPNEQYF.

The genes are TRBV6-6 and TRBJ1-1; 7 bases are a match to TRBD1. Germline CDR1 MNHNY, CDR2 SVGAGI (reference sequence). This CDR3 is 14 amino acids long. Trimming took 7 bases from V and 0 from J; bases not matched to a gene: 5. CDR3 loop: CASKRGQLNTEAFF. The CDR3, as DNA: TGTGCCAGCAAAAGGGGGCAGTTGAACACTGAAGCTTTCTTT.

V gene TRBV14 combines with J gene TRBJ2-1, with 8 bases fitting TRBD1. CDR1 and CDR2 (germline): SGHDN, FVKESK. This CDR3 contains 15 residues. J was trimmed by 6 bases and V by 4 bases; bases with no gene match: 8. CDR3 in amino acids: CASSPIGQGPNEQFF. CDR3 coding DNA: TGTGCCAGCAGCCCAATTGGACAGGGTCCCAATGAGCAGTTCTTC.

This sequence joins TRBV5-1 and TRBJ2-3; 11 positions match TRBD2. Unmatched junction bases numbered 6, after V lost 4 bases and J lost 2 bases. The CDR3 sequence is 16 residues long. The germline V gene encodes CDR1 SGHRS and CDR2 YFSETQ. CDR3 sequence: CASSPVAGGPTDTQYF. In DNA form, the CDR3 reads TGCGCCAGCAGCCCGGTAGCGGGAGGGCCCACAGATACGCAGTATTTT. The full variable domain, with the rest looked up from reference TRBV5-1 and TRBJ2-3, is KAGVTQTPRYLIKTRGQQVTLSCSPISGHRSVSWYQQTPGQGLQFLFEYFSETQRNKGNFPGRFSGRQFSNSRSEMNVSTLELGDSALYLCASSPVAGGPTDTQYFGPGTRLTVL.

The chain combines TRBV4-3 with TRBJ1-2; no definite D call. The CDR3 runs 9 residues. The germline gives CDR1 LGHNA, CDR2 YSLEER. V was trimmed by 8 bases and J by 4 bases, leaving 2 bases between them. DNA for the CDR3: TGCGCCAGCCTCTATGGCTACACCTTC. Encoded protein: CASLYGYTF.

The J gene is TRBJ2-3, the V gene TRBV28; 7 nucleotides line up with TRBD2. Per germline, CDR1 MDHEN and CDR2 SYDVKM. J gave up 0 bases and V 2 bases, and 5 bases lay outside the gene matches. This CDR3 is 16 amino acids long. CDR3 region: CASSLRLAVSTDTQYF. CDR3 sequence (DNA): TGTGCCAGCAGTTTAAGGCTAGCGGTAAGCACAGATACGCAGTATTTT. The full variable domain, completed using reference TRBV28 and TRBJ2-3, is DVKVTQSSRYLVKRTGEKVFLECVQDMDHENMFWYRQDPGLGLRLIYFSYDVKMKEKGDIPEGYSVSREKKERFSLILESASTNQTSMYLCASSLRLAVSTDTQYFGPGTRLTVL.

This CDR3 reads CASSPDEVQPQHF. CDR3 nucleotides: TGTGCCAGCTCACCCGATGAAGTACAGCCCCAGCATTTT. The chain carries TRBV18 and TRBJ1-5; D not certain. The germline V and J ends were trimmed by 3 bases and 7 bases, with 10 bases remaining between them. Germline V CDR1 and CDR2: KGHSH, LQKENI. CDR3 size: 13 residues.

This clone was counted a single time. The chain links TRBV5-4 to TRBJ1-4, with unresolved D. Germline V gene lookup returns CDR1 SGHNT and CDR2 YYREEE (reference sequence). The CDR3 has 14 amino acids. Trimming pared 4 bases from V and 3 bases from J, leaving 10 bases between. CDR3 residues: CASSRDNSNEKLFF. The CDR3 coding sequence is TGTGCCAGCAGCCGAGACAACTCTAATGAAAAACTGTTTTTT.

The gene calls are TRBV15 and TRBJ2-7, with D hard to call. CDR1 and CDR2 from the germline V gene are LNHNV and YYDKDF (reference sequence). V lost 0 bases to trimming and J lost 2 bases, with 11 bases between them. This CDR3 comprises 15 residues. The CDR3 reads CATSRDGRATYEQYF. The CDR3 DNA follows: TGTGCCACCAGCAGAGATGGGCGTGCCACCTACGAGCAGTACTTC.

The chain combines TRBV7-3 with TRBJ2-3; tentative D call: TRBD2 (6 bases). Germline CDR1 SGHTA, CDR2 FQGTGA. This CDR3 is 15 amino acids long. Trimming pared 3 bases from V and 2 bases from J, leaving 12 bases between. CDR3 amino acids: CASSLGGTYTDTQYF. The CDR3 nucleotides are TGTGCCAGCAGCTTGGGCGGGACCTACACAGATACGCAGTATTTT.

There are a few counts of this clone. The chain employs TRBV19 and TRBJ2-2, with D perhaps matching TRBD1 (6 bases). The V and J ends lost 7 bases and 4 bases respectively, with 13 bases between them. CDR3 length equals 14 residues. The germline gives CDR1 LNHDA, CDR2 SQIVND (reference sequence). CDR3 nucleotides: TGTGCCAGTACCAAACAGGGATCCACCGGGGAGCTGTTTTTT. It specifies CASTKQGSTGELFF.

This clone has just one count. The J gene is TRBJ2-3, the V gene TRBV30; 12 bases match TRBD2. The ends lost 0 bases at V and 8 bases at J; junction bases unmatched: 9. Germline values: CDR1 GTSNPN, CDR2 SVGIG (reference sequence). This CDR3 is 16 amino acids long. This CDR3 reads CAWSVILAGGLGTQYF. The CDR3, as DNA: TGTGCCTGGAGTGTAATCCTAGCGGGAGGGCTCGGTACGCAGTATTTT.

The chain uses TRBV2 and TRBJ1-1; 8 nucleotides align to TRBD1. J was trimmed by 1 base and V by 10 bases; bases with no gene match: 8. The V gene's germline CDR1 is SNHLY and CDR2 FYNNEI. The CDR3 consists of 14 residues. The CDR3 region has the DNA TGTGCCATCCAGGGGGCGGGGGGGAACACTGAAGCTTTCTTT. This translates into CAIQGAGGNTEAFF.

Remarks on this clone: The junction departs from germline at one end; a sequencing error may be responsible. This rearrangement joins TRBV4-1 to TRBJ1-1, with a weak D call TRBD1 (6 bases). This CDR3 comprises 14 residues. CDR1 is MGHRA, CDR2 YSYEKL, per germline. The CDR3 nucleotides are TGTGCCAGCAGCCAAGATCGGACAGACACTGAAGCTTTCTTT. Its protein product is CASSQDRTDTEAFF.

The chain recombines TRBV30 with TRBJ1-3; D gene uncertain. CDR1 is GTSNPN, CDR2 SVGIG, per germline (reference sequence). The CDR3 loop spans 12 amino acids. V lost 4 bases and J lost 4, with 8 bases in between. The CDR3 bases are TGTGCCTGGATAGGGTACGGAAACACCATATATTTT. Protein product: CAWIGYGNTIYF. Based on the CDR3 plus reference TRBV30 and TRBJ1-3, the full variable domain is SQTIHQWPATLVQPVGSPLSLECTVEGTSNPNLYWYRQAAGRGLQLLFYSVGIGQISSEVPQNLSASRPQDRQFILSSKKLLLSDSGFYLCAWIGYGNTIYFGEGSWLTVV.

The chain joins TRBV5-4 to TRBJ2-5, with D unclear. This CDR3 comprises 14 residues. Germline assignment: CDR1 SGHNT and CDR2 YYREEE (reference sequence). Trimming left V 3 bases short and J 1 base short, with 10 bases between. The CDR3 region is CASSSQRFQETQYF. As DNA, the CDR3 is TGTGCCAGCAGCTCCCAGCGATTCCAAGAGACCCAGTACTTC.